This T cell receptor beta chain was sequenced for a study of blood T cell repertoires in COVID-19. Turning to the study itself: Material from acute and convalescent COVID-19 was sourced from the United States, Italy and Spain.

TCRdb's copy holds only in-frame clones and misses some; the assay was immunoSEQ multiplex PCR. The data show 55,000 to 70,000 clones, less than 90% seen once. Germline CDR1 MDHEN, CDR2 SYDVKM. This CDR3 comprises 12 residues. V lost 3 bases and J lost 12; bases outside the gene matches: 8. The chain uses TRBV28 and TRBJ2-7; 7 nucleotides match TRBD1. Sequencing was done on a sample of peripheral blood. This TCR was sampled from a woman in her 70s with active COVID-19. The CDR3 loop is CASSLSQGERYF. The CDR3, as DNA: TGTGCCAGCAGTTTGTCGCAGGGGGAGAGGTACTTC.